A selection of T cell receptor beta chains follows, all from one sample in a study of blood T cell repertoires in COVID-19. Profiled with immunoSEQ multiplex PCR; TCRdb holds only in-frame clones, not every one. The sample yields under 450,000 clones, approximately 86% seen once. Specimen: peripheral blood. These TCRs come from an older woman with COVID-19, enrolled during active disease. Both conserved end residues are part of each CDR3. A D gene is named only where the DNA matches it firmly. A row's size may be missing; if present it is once, few, many or a size class.

j_call: TRBJ1-1
clone_size: -
d_call: TRBD1
v_call: TRBV11-2
cdr3_aa: CASSPRQGETEAFF
cdr3_nt: TGTGCCAGCAGCCCTCGACAGGGTGAGACTGAAGCTTTCTTT

j_call: TRBJ2-3
clone_size: -
d_call: -
v_call: TRBV11-1
cdr3_aa: CASSWRNQRSTDTQYF
cdr3_nt: TGTGCCAGCAGCTGGAGGAACCAACGAAGCACAGATACGCAGTATTTT

j_call: TRBJ2-7
clone_size: -
d_call: -
v_call: TRBV5-1
cdr3_aa: CASADGSSYEQYF
cdr3_nt: TGCGCCAGCGCGGACGGGAGCTCCTACGAGCAGTACTTC

j_call: TRBJ1-1
clone_size: -
d_call: -
v_call: TRBV7-2
cdr3_aa: CASSLGPLVEAFF
cdr3_nt: TGTGCCAGCAGCCTGGGGCCCCTCGTTGAAGCTTTCTTT

j_call: TRBJ2-7
clone_size: -
d_call: -
v_call: TRBV9
cdr3_aa: CASSEGGQSYEQYF
cdr3_nt: TGTGCCAGCAGCGAGGGCGGACAGTCCTACGAGCAGTACTTC

j_call: TRBJ1-1
clone_size: once
d_call: TRBD1
v_call: TRBV18
cdr3_aa: CASSDRVTTEAFF
cdr3_nt: TGTGCCAGCTCAGACAGGGTTACCACTGAAGCTTTCTTT

j_call: TRBJ2-7
clone_size: -
d_call: TRBD1
v_call: TRBV6-2/TRBV6-3
cdr3_aa: CASSYSGTEGYEQYF
cdr3_nt: TGTGCCAGCAGTTACTCCGGGACAGAGGGCTACGAGCAGTACTTC

j_call: TRBJ1-1
clone_size: -
d_call: -
v_call: TRBV2
cdr3_aa: CASSTRQRSTEAFF
cdr3_nt: TGTGCCAGCAGTACAAGACAGCGTAGCACTGAAGCTTTCTTT

j_call: TRBJ1-2
clone_size: -
d_call: -
v_call: TRBV15
cdr3_aa: CATSRDQAGGLGYGYTF
cdr3_nt: TGTGCCACCAGCAGAGATCAAGCCGGGGGATTGGGATATGGCTACACCTTC

j_call: TRBJ2-7
clone_size: -
d_call: TRBD2
v_call: TRBV27
cdr3_aa: CASSYKGTSEVPYEQYF
cdr3_nt: TGTGCCAGCAGCTACAAAGGGACTAGCGAAGTGCCCTACGAGCAGTACTTC

j_call: TRBJ1-6
clone_size: once
d_call: -
v_call: TRBV27
cdr3_aa: CASSAGAANSPLHF
cdr3_nt: TGTGCCAGCTCCGCGGGTGCGGCTAATTCACCCCTCCACTTT

j_call: TRBJ1-1
clone_size: -
d_call: -
v_call: TRBV18
cdr3_aa: CASSPMNTEAFF
cdr3_nt: TGTGCCAGCTCCCCCATGAACACTGAAGCTTTCTTT

j_call: TRBJ1-1
clone_size: -
d_call: -
v_call: TRBV7-2
cdr3_aa: CASSSQGPEAFF
cdr3_nt: TGTGCCAGCAGCTCTCAGGGCCCTGAAGCTTTCTTT

j_call: TRBJ1-2
clone_size: -
d_call: TRBD1
v_call: TRBV30
cdr3_aa: CAWRSRTGRYGYTF
cdr3_nt: TGTGCCTGGAGATCGCGGACAGGAAGATATGGCTACACCTTC

j_call: TRBJ1-2
clone_size: -
d_call: TRBD1
v_call: TRBV30
cdr3_aa: CAWSDRTGEGYTF
cdr3_nt: TGTGCCTGGTCAGATCGGACAGGGGAAGGCTACACCTTC

j_call: TRBJ1-1
clone_size: -
d_call: -
v_call: TRBV5-4
cdr3_aa: CASSYGGGNTEAFF
cdr3_nt: TGTGCCAGCAGCTATGGGGGGGGAAACACTGAAGCTTTCTTT

j_call: TRBJ2-7
clone_size: -
d_call: TRBD2
v_call: TRBV20-1
cdr3_aa: CSASTSAGGGDEQYF
cdr3_nt: TGCAGTGCTAGTACCTCGGCGGGGGGCGGTGACGAGCAGTACTTC

j_call: TRBJ2-5
clone_size: -
d_call: -
v_call: TRBV9
cdr3_aa: CASTRKVGGQETQYF
cdr3_nt: TGTGCCAGCACCCGGAAGGTGGGGGGACAAGAGACCCAGTACTTC